This TCR beta chain was recorded in a study of T cell responses to AZD1222 COVID-19 vaccine. Some clones are missing from TCRdb's copy, which holds only in-frame ones; the method was immunoSEQ multiplex PCR. Altogether 150,000 to 200,000 clones are present, 85% to 90% being singletons, with the ten largest covering approximately 1.6%. The junction had 13 bases not matched to a gene; V was cut back by 8 bases and J by 6 bases. This CDR3 has 15 amino acids. Per germline, CDR1 SGHTA and CDR2 FQGTGA. This clone was recorded a few times. As yet, its antigen is unknown. General study points: Spike-wide vaccine-associated CD4 TCRs dominated at 160-218 and 743-854. Spike-specific TCR breadth rose after two AZD1222 doses, and depth rose as well.

The material was peripheral blood, obtained on day 0 of AZD1222 vaccination. This receptor was identified in an adult in good health. V and J are TRBV7-3 and TRBJ2-7; 10 bases fit TRBD1. The CDR3 region has the DNA TGTGCCAGCTCCAAAGGCGGGACAGGGGTATCCGAGCAGTACTTC. It specifies CASSKGGTGVSEQYF.